This T cell receptor beta chain was profiled in a study of blood T cell repertoires in COVID-19. For the study at large: The United States, Italy and Spain provided the acute and convalescent COVID-19 samples. Nucleic acid was either cDNA or gDNA, and it came from T cells, B-cell-depleted T cells, or PBMCs.

Original methodology: It was from reference gene primer amplification that nucleated cell counts were estimated. Here immunoSEQ multiplex PCR was the method, and the copy in TCRdb shows in-frame clones only, minus some. The V and J calls and clone size are taken from that table; D and trimming were inferred from the DNA. The sample gives 110,000 to 150,000 clones, under 80% of which show up once; roughly 4.5% is in the top ten. There are a few counts of this clone. CDR3 length: 15 residues. Trimming removed 0 bases from V and 8 bases from J; junction bases left unmatched: 8. The germline V gene encodes CDR1 KGHSH and CDR2 LQKENI.

This rearrangement joins TRBV18 to TRBJ1-2, with 8 nucleotides matching TRBD1. The sequence was collected from a man aged 60-69 years with acute or convalescent COVID-19. The specimen sequenced was peripheral blood. The CDR3 region has the DNA TGTGCCAGCTCACCACCGATTAGCAGGGGGCCCGGCTACACCTTC. It yields the protein CASSPPISRGPGYTF.